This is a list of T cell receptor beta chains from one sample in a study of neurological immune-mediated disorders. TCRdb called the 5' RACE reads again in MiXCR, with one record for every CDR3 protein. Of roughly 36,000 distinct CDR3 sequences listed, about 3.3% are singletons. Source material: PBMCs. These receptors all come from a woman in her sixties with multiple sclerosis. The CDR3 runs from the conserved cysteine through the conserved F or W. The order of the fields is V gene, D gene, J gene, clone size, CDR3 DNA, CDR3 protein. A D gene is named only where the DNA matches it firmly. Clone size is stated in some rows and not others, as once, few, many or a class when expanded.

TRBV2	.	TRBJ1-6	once	TGTGCCAGCGCCGATCGGGATTCACCCCTCCACTTT	CASADRDSPLHF
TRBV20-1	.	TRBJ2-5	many	TGCAGTGCTAGAGGAAGGGGGCTAGCGAGAGAGACCCAGTACTTC	CSARGRGLARETQYF
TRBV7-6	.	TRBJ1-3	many	TGTGCCAGCAGCTTAGGTCGGCAATCTGGAAACACCATATATTTT	CASSLGRQSGNTIYF
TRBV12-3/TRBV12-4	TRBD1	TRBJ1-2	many	TGTGCCAGCAGTTTTTGGGACAGTCTGGGCTACACCTTC	CASSFWDSLGYTF
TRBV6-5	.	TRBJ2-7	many	TGTGCCAGCAGCGAAGACGGCTACGAGCAGTACTTC	CASSEDGYEQYF
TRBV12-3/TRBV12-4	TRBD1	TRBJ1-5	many	TGTGCCAGCAGCTCGGACAGGCTGGGCAATCAGCCCCAGCATTTT	CASSSDRLGNQPQHF
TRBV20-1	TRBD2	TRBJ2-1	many	TGCAGTGCTAGGACTAGCGGGGGTCGCCTTTACAATGAGCAGTTCTTC	CSARTSGGRLYNEQFF
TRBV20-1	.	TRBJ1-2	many	TGCAGTGCTAATCTCCTTCCGGCCACAGACTATGGCTACACCTTC	CSANLLPATDYGYTF
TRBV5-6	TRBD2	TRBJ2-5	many	TGTGCCAGCAGCATACTAGCGGGGGACCTCCAAGAGACCCAGTACTTC	CASSILAGDLQETQYF
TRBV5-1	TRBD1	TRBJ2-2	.	TGCGCCAGCAGCTCCCTGACAGGGTCCGACACCGGGGAGCTGTTTTTT	CASSSLTGSDTGELFF